This T cell receptor beta chain comes out of a study of blood T cell repertoires in COVID-19. Germline lookup yields CDR1 SGHTS and CDR2 YDEGEE. V shed 4 bases and J 5 bases; nucleotides not matched to a gene: 17. This CDR3 has 17 residues. Using immunoSEQ multiplex PCR, the repertoire was profiled, and TCRdb retains in-frame clones only, with some absent. The sample holds 57,000 or so clones, 65% to 80% seen once. This rearrangement joins TRBV5-8 to TRBJ1-2; 7 nucleotides agree with TRBD1. The sample was peripheral blood. The TCR originated in a woman of 80 years or more with active or convalescent COVID-19. The CDR3: CASSRKGAGLNPYGYTF. The CDR3 bases are TGTGCCAGCAGCCGGAAGGGGGCAGGACTTAACCCTTATGGCTACACCTTC.